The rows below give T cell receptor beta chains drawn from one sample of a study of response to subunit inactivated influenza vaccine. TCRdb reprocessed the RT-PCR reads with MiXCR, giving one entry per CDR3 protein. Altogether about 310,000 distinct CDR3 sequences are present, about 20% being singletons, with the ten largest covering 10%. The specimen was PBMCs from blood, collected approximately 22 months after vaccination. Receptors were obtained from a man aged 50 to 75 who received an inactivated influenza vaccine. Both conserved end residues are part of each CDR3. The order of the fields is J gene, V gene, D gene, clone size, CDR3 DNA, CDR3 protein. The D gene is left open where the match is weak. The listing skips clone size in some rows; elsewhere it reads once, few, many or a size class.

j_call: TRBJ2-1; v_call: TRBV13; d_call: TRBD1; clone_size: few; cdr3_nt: TGTGCCAGCAGCTTAGTCGGACAGGGGGGCGAGCAGTTCTTC; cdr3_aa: CASSLVGQGGEQFF
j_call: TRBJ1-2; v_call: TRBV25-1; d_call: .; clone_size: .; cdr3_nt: TGTGCCAGCAGAGGCTATGGCTACACCTTC; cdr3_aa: CASRGYGYTF
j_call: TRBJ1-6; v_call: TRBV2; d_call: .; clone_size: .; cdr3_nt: TGCGCCAGCAGTTGGCAGGAGGATTCACCCCTCCACTTT; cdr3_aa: CASSWQEDSPLHF
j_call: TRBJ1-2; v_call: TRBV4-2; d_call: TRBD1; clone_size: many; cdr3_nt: TGTGCCAGCAGCCAAGACCGACAGGGGAACCTGTATGGCTACACCTTC; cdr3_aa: CASSQDRQGNLYGYTF
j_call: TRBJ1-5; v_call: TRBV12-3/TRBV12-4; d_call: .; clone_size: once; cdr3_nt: TGTGCCAGCAGCCGACAGATGTATCAGCCCCAGCATTTT; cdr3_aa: CASSRQMYQPQHF
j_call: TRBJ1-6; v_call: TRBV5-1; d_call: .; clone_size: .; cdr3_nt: TGCGCCAGCAGCTTGGCTGGGGACGAAACTTCACCCCTCCACTTT; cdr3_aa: CASSLAGDETSPLHF
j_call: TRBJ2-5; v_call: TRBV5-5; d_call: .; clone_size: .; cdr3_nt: TGTGCCAGCAGCTTGTTCCGGGTTCAAGAGACCCAGTACTTC; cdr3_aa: CASSLFRVQETQYF
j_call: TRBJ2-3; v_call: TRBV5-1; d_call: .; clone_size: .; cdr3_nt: TGCGCCAGCAGACTGACCACAGATACGCAGTATTTT; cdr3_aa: CASRLTTDTQYF
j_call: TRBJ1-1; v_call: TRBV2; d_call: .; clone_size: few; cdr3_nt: TGTGCCAGCAGTGGGACAGCCGGTGAAGCTTTCTTT; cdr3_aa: CASSGTAGEAFF
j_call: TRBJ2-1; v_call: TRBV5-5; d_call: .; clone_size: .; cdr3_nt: TGTGCCAGCAGCTATCTCGGGGGATCCTACAATGAGCAGTTCTTC; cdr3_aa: CASSYLGGSYNEQFF
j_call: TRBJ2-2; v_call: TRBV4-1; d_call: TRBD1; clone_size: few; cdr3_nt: TGCGCCAGCAGCCCGACAGGGTGGAACACCGGGGAGCTGTTTTTT; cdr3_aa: CASSPTGWNTGELFF
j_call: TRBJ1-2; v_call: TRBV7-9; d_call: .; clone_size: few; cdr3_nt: TGTGCCAGCAGACAAAACGAAGGGGACTATGGCTACACCTTC; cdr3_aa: CASRQNEGDYGYTF
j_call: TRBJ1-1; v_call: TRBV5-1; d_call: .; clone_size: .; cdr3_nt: TGCGCCAGCAGCCTACTCGGTCAGACTGAAGCTTTCTTT; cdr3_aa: CASSLLGQTEAFF
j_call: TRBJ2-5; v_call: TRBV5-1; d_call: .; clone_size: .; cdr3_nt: TGCGCCAGCAGTAGGTGGAGCGGCCAAGAGACCCAGTACTTC; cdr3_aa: CASSRWSGQETQYF
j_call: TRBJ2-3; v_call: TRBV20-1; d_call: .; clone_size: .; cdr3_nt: TGCAGTGCTGGTGGCGGGGGCCTAGAAGATACGCAGTATTTT; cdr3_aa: CSAGGGGLEDTQYF
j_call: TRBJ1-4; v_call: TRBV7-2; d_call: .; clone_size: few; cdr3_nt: TGTGCCAGCAGCCAGCCGGGGGCGGGCGAAAAACTGTTTTTT; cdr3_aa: CASSQPGAGEKLFF
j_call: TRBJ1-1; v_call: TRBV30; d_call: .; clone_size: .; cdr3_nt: TGTGCCTGGAGCCGACTGACCATGGGGACTGAAGCTTTCTTT; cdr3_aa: CAWSRLTMGTEAFF
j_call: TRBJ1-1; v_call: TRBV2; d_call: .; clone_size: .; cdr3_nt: TGTGCCAGCATCCGGGGGAACACTGAAGCTTTCTTT; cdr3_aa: CASIRGNTEAFF
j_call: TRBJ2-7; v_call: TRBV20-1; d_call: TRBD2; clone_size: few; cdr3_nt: TGCAGTGCTGAGACTAGCGGATCCTACGAGCAGTACTTC; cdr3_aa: CSAETSGSYEQYF
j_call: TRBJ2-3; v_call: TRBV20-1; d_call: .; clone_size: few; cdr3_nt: TGCAGTGCTAGGAGCACAGATACGCAGTATTTT; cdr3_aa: CSARSTDTQYF
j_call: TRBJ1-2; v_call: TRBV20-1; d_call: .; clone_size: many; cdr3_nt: TGCAGTGCTACCCAGCCCACTAACTATGGCTACACCTTC; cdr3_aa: CSATQPTNYGYTF
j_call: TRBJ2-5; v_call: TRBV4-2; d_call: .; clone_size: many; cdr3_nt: TGTGCCAGCAGCCAAGATCGGGGGGCCGAGACCCAGTACTTC; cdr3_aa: CASSQDRGAETQYF
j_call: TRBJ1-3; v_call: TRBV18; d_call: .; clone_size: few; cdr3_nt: TGTGCCAGCTCACCCGGACAAAGCTCTGGAAACACCATATATTTT; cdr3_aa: CASSPGQSSGNTIYF
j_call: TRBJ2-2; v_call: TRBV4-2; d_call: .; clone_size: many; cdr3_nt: TGTGCCAGCAGCCAAGATCGGGGTCCGGTAGGGCTGTTTTTT; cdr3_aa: CASSQDRGPVGLFF
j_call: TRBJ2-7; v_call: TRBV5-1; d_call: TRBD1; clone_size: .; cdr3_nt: TGCGCCAGCAGCTTGGCGGACAGGGTTGGCGAGCAGTACTTC; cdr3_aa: CASSLADRVGEQYF
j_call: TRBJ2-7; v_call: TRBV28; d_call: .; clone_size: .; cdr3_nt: TGTGCCAGCAGGCCTAGTGGGGACACCTACGAGCAGTACTTC; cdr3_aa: CASRPSGDTYEQYF
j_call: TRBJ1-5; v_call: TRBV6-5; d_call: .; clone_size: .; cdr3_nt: TGTGCCAGCAGTTACTCCGAGGGATCGGGCAATCAGCCCCAGCATTTT; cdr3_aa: CASSYSEGSGNQPQHF
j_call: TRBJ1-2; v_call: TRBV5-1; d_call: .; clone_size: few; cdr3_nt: TGCGCCAGCAGCTTGGCTTACAGGGACCCATATGGCTACACCTTC; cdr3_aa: CASSLAYRDPYGYTF
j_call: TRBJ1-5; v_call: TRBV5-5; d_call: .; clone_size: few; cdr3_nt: TGTGCCAGCAGCTCGAGGGCGGCTAGCAATCAGCCCCAGCATTTT; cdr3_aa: CASSSRAASNQPQHF
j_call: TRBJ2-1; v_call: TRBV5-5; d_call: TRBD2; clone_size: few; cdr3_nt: TGTGCCAGCCGATCGCGGGGGGACTCCTACAATGAGCAGTTCTTC; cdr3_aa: CASRSRGDSYNEQFF
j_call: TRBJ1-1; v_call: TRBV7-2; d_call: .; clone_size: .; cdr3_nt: TGTGCCAGCAGTTCGGGGTGGGTGGACACTGAAGCTTTCTTT; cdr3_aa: CASSSGWVDTEAFF
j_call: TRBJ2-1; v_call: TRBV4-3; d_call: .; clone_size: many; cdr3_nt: TGCGCCAGCAGCTACCTAATGATTCTCGGGTCCTACAATGAGCAGTTCTTC; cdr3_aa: CASSYLMILGSYNEQFF
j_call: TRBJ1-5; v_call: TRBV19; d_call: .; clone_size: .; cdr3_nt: TGTGCCAGTAGTACGTCCCGGGACATGAGCAATCAGCCCCAGCATTTT; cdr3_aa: CASSTSRDMSNQPQHF
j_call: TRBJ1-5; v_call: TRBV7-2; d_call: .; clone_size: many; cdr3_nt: TGTGCCAGCAGCCCTCGGATGAATCAGCCCCAGCATTTT; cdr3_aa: CASSPRMNQPQHF
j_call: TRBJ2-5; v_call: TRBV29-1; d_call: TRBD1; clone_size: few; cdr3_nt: TGCAGCGTTGTTAACCGGGACAGGGCAGAGACCCAGTACTTC; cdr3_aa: CSVVNRDRAETQYF
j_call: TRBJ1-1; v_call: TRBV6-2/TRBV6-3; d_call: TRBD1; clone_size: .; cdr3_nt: TGTGCCAGCAGTTACCCGACAGGGTTTCGGGTAGCTTTCTTT; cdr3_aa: CASSYPTGFRVAFF
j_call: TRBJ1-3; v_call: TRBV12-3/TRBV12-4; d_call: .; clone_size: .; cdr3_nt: TGTGCCAGCAGTCCCCTAGACCTGACCTCTGGAAACACCATATATTTT; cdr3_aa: CASSPLDLTSGNTIYF
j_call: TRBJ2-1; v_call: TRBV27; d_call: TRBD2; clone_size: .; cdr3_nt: TGTGCCAGCAGTCCTGGGACTAGATTGTGGAATGAGCAGTTCTTC; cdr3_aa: CASSPGTRLWNEQFF
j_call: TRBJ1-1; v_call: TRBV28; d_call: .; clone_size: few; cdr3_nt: TGTGCCAGCAGGAGACGGCAAATGAACACTGAAGCTTTCTTT; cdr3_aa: CASRRRQMNTEAFF
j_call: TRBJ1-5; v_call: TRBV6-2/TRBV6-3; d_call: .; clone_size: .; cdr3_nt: TGTGCCAGCAGCGGTAGACTCTCTACGGCTCAGCCCCAGCATTTT; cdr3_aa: CASSGRLSTAQPQHF